What follows describes a single T cell receptor (beta chain). Antigen unknown. Germline V lookup: CDR1 LNHNV, CDR2 YYDKDF (reference sequence). After removal of 0 bases from V and 1 base from J, the junction contained 8 bases not matched to a gene. CDR3 length: 18 amino acids. Assay used: immunoSEQ multiplex PCR; TCRdb lists only in-frame clones, some missing. The repertoire holds some 120,000 clones, with roughly nine tenths as singletons. This specimen comes from a study of T cell responses to AZD1222 COVID-19 vaccine. Findings of the study overall: Spike was spanned by vaccine-associated CD4 TCRs, which were dominant at 160-218 and 743-854. Among the donors, most were white British and more were female, and clonal diversity was possibly underestimated.

The origin of this receptor is an adult in good health. The chain is built from TRBV15 and TRBJ2-5; 10 bases fit TRBD2. This sample comprised peripheral blood, obtained on day 0 of AZD1222 vaccination. The CDR3 spells CATSRDTSGTVFQETQYF. The DNA for the CDR3 is TGTGCCACCAGCAGAGACACTAGCGGGACTGTTTTCCAAGAGACCCAGTACTTC.